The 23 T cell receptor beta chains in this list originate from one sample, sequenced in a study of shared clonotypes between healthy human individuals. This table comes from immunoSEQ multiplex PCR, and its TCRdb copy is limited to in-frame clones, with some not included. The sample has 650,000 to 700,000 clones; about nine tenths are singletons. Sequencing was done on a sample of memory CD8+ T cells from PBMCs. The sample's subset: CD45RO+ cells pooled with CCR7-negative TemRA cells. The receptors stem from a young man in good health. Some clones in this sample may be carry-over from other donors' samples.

CDR3 residues: CASGFQGAEAFF. The CDR3 bases are TGTGCTAGTGGTTTCCAGGGCGCTGAAGCTTTCTTT. The chain joins TRBV12-5 to TRBJ1-1, with a tentative D call TRBD1 (5 bases). Per germline, CDR1 LGHNT and CDR2 FRNRAP. V gave up 3 bases and J gave up 6 bases, with 8 bases separating them. The CDR3 contains 12 residues.

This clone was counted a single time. The CDR3 loop reads CASSFHSGTNEQFF. CDR3 nucleotides: TGTGCCAGCAGCTTCCATTCCGGTACCAATGAGCAGTTCTTC. The V and J genes are TRBV11-2 and TRBJ2-1; D is undetermined. Germline assignment: CDR1 SGHAT and CDR2 FQNNGV. V shed 3 bases and J shed 6 bases, with 12 bases lying between them. The CDR3 totals 14 residues.

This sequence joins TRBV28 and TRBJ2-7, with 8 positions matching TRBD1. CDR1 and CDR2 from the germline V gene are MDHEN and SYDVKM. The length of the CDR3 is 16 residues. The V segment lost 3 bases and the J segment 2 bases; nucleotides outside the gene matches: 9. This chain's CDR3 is CASSLVRQGSTYEQYF. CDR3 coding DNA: TGTGCCAGCAGTTTGGTTCGACAGGGGAGTACCTACGAGCAGTACTTC.

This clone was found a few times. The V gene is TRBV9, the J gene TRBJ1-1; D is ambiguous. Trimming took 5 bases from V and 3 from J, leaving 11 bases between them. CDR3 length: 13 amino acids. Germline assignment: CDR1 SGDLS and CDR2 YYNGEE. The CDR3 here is CASRHGLDTEAFF. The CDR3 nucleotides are TGTGCCAGCAGACACGGGCTGGACACTGAAGCTTTCTTT.

CDR3 sequence (DNA): TGTGCCAGCAGTTTCACGACAGGGATGGCCGGGGAGCTGTTTTTT. This encodes CASSFTTGMAGELFF. This chain connects TRBV6-5 to TRBJ2-2; TRBD1 aligns across 7 bases. This CDR3 spans 15 amino acids. Per the germline V gene, CDR1 is MNHEY and CDR2 is SVGAGI. V lost 4 bases and J lost 6; bases outside the gene matches: 8.

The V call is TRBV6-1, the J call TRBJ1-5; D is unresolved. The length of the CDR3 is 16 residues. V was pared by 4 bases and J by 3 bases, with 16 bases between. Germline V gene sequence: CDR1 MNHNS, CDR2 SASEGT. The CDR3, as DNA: TGTGCCAGCAGTGGTCAAAGCCTGGGTCACAATCAGCCCCAGCATTTT. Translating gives CASSGQSLGHNQPQHF.

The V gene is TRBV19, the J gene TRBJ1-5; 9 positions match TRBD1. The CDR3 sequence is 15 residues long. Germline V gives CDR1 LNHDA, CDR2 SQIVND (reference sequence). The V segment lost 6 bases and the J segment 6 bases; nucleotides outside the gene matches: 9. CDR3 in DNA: TGTGCCAGTAGGAAGACAGGGGGTTTGGGTCAGCCCCAGCATTTT. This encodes CASRKTGGLGQPQHF.

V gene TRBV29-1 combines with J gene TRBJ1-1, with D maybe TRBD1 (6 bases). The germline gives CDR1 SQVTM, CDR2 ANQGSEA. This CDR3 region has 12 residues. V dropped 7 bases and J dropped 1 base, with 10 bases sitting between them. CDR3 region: CSALDRNTEAFF. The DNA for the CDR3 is TGCAGCGCTCTGGACAGGAACACTGAAGCTTTCTTT.

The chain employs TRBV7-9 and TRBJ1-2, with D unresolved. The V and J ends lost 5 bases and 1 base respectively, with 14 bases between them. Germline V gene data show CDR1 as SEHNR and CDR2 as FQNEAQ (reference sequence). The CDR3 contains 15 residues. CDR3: CASSNRTDVNYGYTF. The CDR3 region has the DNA TGTGCCAGCAGCAATCGGACGGATGTTAACTATGGCTACACCTTC.

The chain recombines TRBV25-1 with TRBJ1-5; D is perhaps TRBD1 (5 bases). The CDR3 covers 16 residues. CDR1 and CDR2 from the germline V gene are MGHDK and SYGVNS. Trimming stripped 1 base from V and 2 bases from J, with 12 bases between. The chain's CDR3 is CASSESSTGGNQPQHF. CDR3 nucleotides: TGTGCCAGCAGTGAATCCTCCACGGGGGGCAATCAGCCCCAGCATTTT.

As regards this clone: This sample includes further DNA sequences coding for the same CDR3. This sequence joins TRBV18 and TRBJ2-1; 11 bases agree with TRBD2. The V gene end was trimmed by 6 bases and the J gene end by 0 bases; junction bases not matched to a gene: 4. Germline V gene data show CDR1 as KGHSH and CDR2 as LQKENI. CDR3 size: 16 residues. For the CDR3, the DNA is TGTGCCAGCTCTCCCACTAGCGGGAGCTCCTACAATGAGCAGTTCTTC. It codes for CASSPTSGSSYNEQFF.

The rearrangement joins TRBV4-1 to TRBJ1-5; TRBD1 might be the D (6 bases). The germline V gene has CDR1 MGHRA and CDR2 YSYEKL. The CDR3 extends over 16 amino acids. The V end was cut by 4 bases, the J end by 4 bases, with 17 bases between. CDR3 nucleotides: TGCGCCAGCAGCCTCCCCGGGGGGGGCCGTAATCAGCCCCAGCATTTT. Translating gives CASSLPGGGRNQPQHF.

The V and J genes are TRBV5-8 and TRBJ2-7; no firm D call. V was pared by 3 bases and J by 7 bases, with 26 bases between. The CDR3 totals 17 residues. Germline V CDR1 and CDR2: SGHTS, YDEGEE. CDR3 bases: TGTGCCAGCAGCTCTACCTTGGGTAGCCAACGAGTGAGGGAGCAGTACTTC. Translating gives CASSSTLGSQRVREQYF.

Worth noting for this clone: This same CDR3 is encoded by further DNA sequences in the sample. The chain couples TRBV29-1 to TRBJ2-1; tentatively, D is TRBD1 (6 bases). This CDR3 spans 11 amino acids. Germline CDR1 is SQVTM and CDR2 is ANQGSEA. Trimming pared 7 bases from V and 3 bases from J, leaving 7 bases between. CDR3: CSADSYNEQFF. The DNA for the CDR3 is TGCAGCGCGGACAGCTACAATGAGCAGTTCTTC.

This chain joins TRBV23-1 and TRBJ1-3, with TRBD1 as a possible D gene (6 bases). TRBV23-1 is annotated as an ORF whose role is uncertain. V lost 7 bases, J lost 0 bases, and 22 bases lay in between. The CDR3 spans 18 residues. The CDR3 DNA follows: TGCGCCAGCACCCGACCTGAGGGGGGGGTCCGCTCTGGAAACACCATATATTTT. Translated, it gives CASTRPEGGVRSGNTIYF.

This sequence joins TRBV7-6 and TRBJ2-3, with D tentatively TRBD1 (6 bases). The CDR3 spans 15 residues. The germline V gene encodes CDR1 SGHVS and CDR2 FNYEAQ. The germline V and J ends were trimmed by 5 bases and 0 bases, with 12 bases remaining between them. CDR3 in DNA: TGTGCCAGCAGCGAAACAGGGAAAAGCACAGATACGCAGTATTTT. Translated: CASSETGKSTDTQYF.

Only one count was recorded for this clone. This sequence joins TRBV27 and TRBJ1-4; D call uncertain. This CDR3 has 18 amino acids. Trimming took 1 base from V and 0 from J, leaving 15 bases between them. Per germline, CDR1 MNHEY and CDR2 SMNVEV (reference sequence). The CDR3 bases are TGTGCCAGCAGTTTATATCGTCCCGAACCGGCAACTAATGAAAAACTGTTTTTT. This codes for CASSLYRPEPATNEKLFF.

Here the CDR3 DNA reads TGTGCCAGCAAGAGCCAATATGGCTACACCTTC. This encodes CASKSQYGYTF. The chain has TRBV11-2 and TRBJ1-2; D is ambiguous. Trimming took 7 bases from V and 5 from J, leaving 8 bases between them. The CDR3 totals 11 residues. Germline CDR1 reads SGHAT; CDR2 reads FQNNGV.

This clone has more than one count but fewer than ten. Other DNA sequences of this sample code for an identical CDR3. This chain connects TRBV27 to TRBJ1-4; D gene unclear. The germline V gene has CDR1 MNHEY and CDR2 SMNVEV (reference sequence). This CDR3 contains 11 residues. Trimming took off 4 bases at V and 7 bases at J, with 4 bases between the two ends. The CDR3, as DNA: TGTGCCAGCAGTTCTGGTGAAAAACTGTTTTTT. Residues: CASSSGEKLFF.

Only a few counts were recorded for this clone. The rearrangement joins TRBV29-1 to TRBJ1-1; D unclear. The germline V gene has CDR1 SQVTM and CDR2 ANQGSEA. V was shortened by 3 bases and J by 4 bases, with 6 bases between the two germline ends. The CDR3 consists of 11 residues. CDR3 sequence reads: CSVDGPTEAFF. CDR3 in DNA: TGCAGCGTTGATGGTCCCACTGAAGCTTTCTTT.

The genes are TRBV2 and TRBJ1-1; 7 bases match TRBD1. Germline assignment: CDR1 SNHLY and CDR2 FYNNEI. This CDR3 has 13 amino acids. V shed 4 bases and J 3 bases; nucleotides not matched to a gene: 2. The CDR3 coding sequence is TGTGCCAGCAGTGGCAGGGGGGACACTGAAGCTTTCTTT. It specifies CASSGRGDTEAFF. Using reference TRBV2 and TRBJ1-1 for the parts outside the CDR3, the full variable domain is EPEVTQTPSHQVTQMGQEVILRCVPISNHLYFYWYRQILGQKVEFLVSFYNNEISEKSEIFDDQFSVERPDGSNFTLKIRSTKLEDSAMYFCASSGRGDTEAFFGQGTRLTVV.

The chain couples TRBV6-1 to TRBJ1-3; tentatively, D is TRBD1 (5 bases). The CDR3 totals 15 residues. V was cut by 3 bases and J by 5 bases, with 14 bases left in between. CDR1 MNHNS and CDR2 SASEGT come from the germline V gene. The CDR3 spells CASSDARDERNTIYF. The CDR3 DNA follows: TGTGCCAGCAGTGACGCGAGGGACGAACGAAACACCATATATTTT.

CDR3 nucleotides: TGTGCCAGCAGCCCCTCGAAGGGGTCTTTGTTCACTGAAGCTTTCTTT. Translation gives CASSPSKGSLFTEAFF. The genes are TRBV7-2 and TRBJ1-1; D perhaps matches TRBD1 (5 bases). Germline assignment: CDR1 SGHTA and CDR2 FQGNSA. Trimming removed 5 bases from V and 4 bases from J, with 20 bases in between. CDR3 length: 16 amino acids.